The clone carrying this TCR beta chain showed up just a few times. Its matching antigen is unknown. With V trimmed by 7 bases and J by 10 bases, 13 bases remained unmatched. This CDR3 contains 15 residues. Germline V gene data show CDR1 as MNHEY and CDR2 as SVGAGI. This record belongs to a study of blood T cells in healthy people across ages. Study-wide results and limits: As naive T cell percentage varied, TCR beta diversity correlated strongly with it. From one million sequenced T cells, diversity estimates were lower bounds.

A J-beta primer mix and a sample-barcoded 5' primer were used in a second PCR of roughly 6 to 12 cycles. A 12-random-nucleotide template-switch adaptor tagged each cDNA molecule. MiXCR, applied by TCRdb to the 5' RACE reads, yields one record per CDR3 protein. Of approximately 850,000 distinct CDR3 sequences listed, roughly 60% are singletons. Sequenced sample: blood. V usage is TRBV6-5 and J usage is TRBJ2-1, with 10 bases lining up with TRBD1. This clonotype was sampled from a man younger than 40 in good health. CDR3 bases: TGTGCCAGCACCGCAACCGGGACAGGGGAGGGCGAGCAGTTCTTC. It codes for CASTATGTGEGEQFF.